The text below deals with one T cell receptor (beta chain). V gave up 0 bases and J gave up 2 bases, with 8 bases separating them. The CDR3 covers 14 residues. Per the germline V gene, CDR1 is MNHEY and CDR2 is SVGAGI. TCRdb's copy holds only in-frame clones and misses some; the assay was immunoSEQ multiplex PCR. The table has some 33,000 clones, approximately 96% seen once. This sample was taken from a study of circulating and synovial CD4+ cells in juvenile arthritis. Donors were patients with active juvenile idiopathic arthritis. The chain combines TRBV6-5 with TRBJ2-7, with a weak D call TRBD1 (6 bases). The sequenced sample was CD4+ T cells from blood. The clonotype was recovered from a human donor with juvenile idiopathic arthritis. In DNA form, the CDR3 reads TGTGCCAGCAGTTACTCGCCAGGGGCCTACGAGCAGTACTTC. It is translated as CASSYSPGAYEQYF.